This T cell receptor (beta chain) derives from a study of cytotoxic CD8 clonotypes in ibrutinib-treated CLL. Across the study: Partial response occurred in approximately 24 patients and complete response in 2; at median approximately 70 months, roughly 14 remained remitted and approximately twelve progressed.

TCRdb's table, derived via immunoSEQ multiplex PCR, lists solely in-frame clones and lacks some. The sample includes 40,000 to 60,000 clones, around half of them seen just once. This CDR3 is 14 amino acids long. Germline CDR1 is SGHNT and CDR2 is YYREEE (reference sequence). V gave up 0 bases and J gave up 2 bases, with 8 bases separating them. Investigators sourced approximately 2 micrograms of genomic DNA from cryopreserved PBMCs for TCR beta libraries. The chain recombines TRBV5-4 with TRBJ1-2; no definite D call. The sequenced sample was PBMCs, obtained after 12 months of ibrutinib treatment. This clonotype was sampled from a human donor with chronic lymphocytic leukemia. The CDR3 DNA sequence: TGTGCCAGCAGCTTGGAGCCAGAGAACTATGGCTACACCTTC. Its protein is CASSLEPENYGYTF.